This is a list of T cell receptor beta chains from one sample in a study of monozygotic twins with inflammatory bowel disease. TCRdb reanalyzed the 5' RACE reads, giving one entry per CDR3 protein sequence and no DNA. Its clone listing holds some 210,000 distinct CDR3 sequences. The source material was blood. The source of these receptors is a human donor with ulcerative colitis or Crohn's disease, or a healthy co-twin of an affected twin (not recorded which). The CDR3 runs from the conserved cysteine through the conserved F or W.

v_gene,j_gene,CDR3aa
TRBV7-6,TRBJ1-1,CASSSQRLIRDGVEAFF
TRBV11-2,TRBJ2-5,CASSLGSTYQETQYF
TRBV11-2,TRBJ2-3,CASSISGQGPDTDTQYF
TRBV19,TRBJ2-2,CASENSGGAAGELFF
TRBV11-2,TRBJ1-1,CASSQVAGANTEAFF
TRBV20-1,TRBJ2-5,CSALGDFWETQYF
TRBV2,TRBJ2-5,CASTKRGGQETQYF
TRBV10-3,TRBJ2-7,CAIREGGEQYF
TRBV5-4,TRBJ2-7,CASSAYREDEQYF
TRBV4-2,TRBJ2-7,CASSRSGSGEQYF
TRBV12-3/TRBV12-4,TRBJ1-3,CASSFGWDTIYF
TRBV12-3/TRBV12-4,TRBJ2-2,CASSLQYTGELFF
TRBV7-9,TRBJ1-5,CASSSDGGQRQPQHF
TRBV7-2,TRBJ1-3,CASSFGGISGNTIYF
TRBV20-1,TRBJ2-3,CSAERESTDTQYF
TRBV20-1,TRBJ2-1,CSASWSHEQFF
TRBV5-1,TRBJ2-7,CASSFRGQGPSHEQYF
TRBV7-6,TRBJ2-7,CASSLIHLPADEQYF
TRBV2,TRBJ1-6,CASSVQGNSPLHF
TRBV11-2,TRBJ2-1,CASSFRQLGRNEQFF
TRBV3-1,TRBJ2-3,CASSQSRSGTDTQYF
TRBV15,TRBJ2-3,CATSRGTDTDTQYF
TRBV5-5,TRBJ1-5,CASSLGHSGNQPQHF
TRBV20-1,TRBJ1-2,CSARSDNNYGYTF
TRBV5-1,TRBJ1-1,CASRLGTEAFF
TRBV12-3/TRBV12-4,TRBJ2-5,CASTGGEQETQYF
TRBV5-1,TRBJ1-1,CASSLAQGNTEAFF
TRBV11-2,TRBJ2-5,CASSKTVTGETQYF
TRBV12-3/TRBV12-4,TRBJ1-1,CASGTPERGGEAFF
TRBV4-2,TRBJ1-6,CASSQEGRQGNSPLHF
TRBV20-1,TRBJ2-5,CSAATDPSGGARETQYF
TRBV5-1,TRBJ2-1,CASSLLRGTGVDEQFF
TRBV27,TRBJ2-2,CAPRPNHNTGELFF
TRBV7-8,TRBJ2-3,CASSSSGGVTDTQYF
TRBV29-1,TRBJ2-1,CSGKNRLGDEQFF
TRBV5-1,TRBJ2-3,CASSEGTSGESDTQYF
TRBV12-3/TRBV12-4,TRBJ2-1,CASSFLAGDLTSYNEQFF
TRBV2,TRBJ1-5,CASSTGDQPQHF
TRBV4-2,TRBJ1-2,CASSQVAGGRGYTF
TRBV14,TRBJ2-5,CASSHPGTETQYF
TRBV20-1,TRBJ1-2,CSARNGGNYGYTF
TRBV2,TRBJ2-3,CASSGDLDTDTQYF
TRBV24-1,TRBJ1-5,CAAGQGGNQPQHF
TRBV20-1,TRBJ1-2,CSARDFYGYTF
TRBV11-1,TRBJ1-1,CASSLTEGGTEAFF
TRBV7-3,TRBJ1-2,CASSFTGGNGYTF
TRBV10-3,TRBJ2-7,CAISELGRGGYEQYF
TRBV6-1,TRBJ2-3,CASSEFFLGGDTQYF
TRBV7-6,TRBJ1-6,CASSLDDGSSYNSPLHF
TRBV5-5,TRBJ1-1,CASSFSAGNTEAFF
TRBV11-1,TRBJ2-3,CASTHDADTQYF
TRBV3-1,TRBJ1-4,CASRVAGPGNEKLFF
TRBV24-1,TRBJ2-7,CATSETGADEQYF
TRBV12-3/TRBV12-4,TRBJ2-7,CASSLGTTYEQYF
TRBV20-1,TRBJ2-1,CSARLGYDYNEQFF